The 13 T cell receptor beta chains below were found in one sample sequenced in a study of early T cells in non-severe SARS-CoV-2 infection. TCRdb itself ran the 5' RACE reads through MiXCR, one entry per CDR3 protein. Of fewer than 75,000 distinct CDR3 sequences listed, more than 15% are singletons. The sequencing used whole blood, collected at baseline. Every receptor here comes from an adult who was a healthcare worker with PCR-confirmed SARS-CoV-2 infection or an uninfected control (not recorded which).

This clonotype occurred a few times. This chain uses TRBV7-2 with TRBJ2-1; 15 nucleotides line up with TRBD2. V was clipped by 5 bases and J by 9 bases; unmatched bases: 5. The CDR3 totals 15 residues. Germline loops: CDR1 SGHTA, CDR2 FQGNSA. CDR3 protein: CASSPRTSGRGEQFF. The CDR3 bases are TGTGCCAGCAGCCCCCGGACTAGCGGGAGGGGTGAGCAGTTCTTC.

With respect to this clonotype: The junction shows a germline mismatch at one end, possibly a read error. The rearrangement joins TRBV5-1 to TRBJ2-1; D is unresolved. Germline CDR1 SGHRS, CDR2 YFSETQ. This CDR3 has 14 residues. The CDR3 loop reads CASSEGRKSNDQFF. The CDR3 nucleotides are TGCGCCAGCAGCGAAGGACGTAAAAGCAATGACCAGTTCTTC.

The chain employs TRBV6-2 or TRBV6-3 and TRBJ2-7; TRBD1 matches at 7 bases. CDR3 length: 16 residues. V dropped 4 bases and J dropped 3; count of bases not matched to a gene: 12. CDR1 and CDR2 from the germline V gene are MNHEY and SVGEGT. CDR3 in amino acids: CASSSHEPGQRYEQYF. In DNA form, the CDR3 reads TGTGCCAGCAGTTCACATGAACCGGGACAGCGCTACGAGCAGTACTTC.

This clonotype was picked up many times. V gene TRBV28 combines with J gene TRBJ2-3; TRBD2 is a possible D gene (5 bases). Deletions cut 5 bases from V and 0 bases from J, with 9 bases between. The CDR3 contains 14 residues. The germline V gene has CDR1 MDHEN and CDR2 SYDVKM. The DNA for the CDR3 is TGTGCCAGCAGTGAGGGTATGAGCACAGATACGCAGTATTTT. Translation gives CASSEGMSTDTQYF. The variable domain in full, completed from reference TRBV28 and TRBJ2-3, reads DVKVTQSSRYLVKRTGEKVFLECVQDMDHENMFWYRQDPGLGLRLIYFSYDVKMKEKGDIPEGYSVSREKKERFSLILESASTNQTSMYLCASSEGMSTDTQYFGPGTRLTVL.

The rearrangement uses TRBV19 and TRBJ2-1; D might be TRBD2 (6 bases). The CDR3 is made up of 16 amino acids. Trimming removed 6 bases from V and 2 bases from J, with 17 bases in between. The germline V gene encodes CDR1 LNHDA and CDR2 SQIVND (reference sequence). This CDR3 reads CASSRLVAPTYNEQFF. CDR3 DNA sequence: TGTGCCAGTAGCCGACTAGTGGCCCCTACCTACAATGAGCAGTTCTTC.

This rearrangement joins TRBV5-1 to TRBJ1-6, with TRBD1 matching 8 bases. Germline values: CDR1 SGHRS, CDR2 YFSETQ. The CDR3 is 15 amino acids. Germline trimming cut 3 bases from V and 5 bases from J; bases unmatched to any gene: 4. CDR3 DNA: TGCGCCAGCAGCTGGGTGACAGGGGATAATTCACCCCTCCACTTT. Translated, it gives CASSWVTGDNSPLHF.

The rearrangement joins TRBV25-1 to TRBJ2-5; 8 bases fit TRBD1. Germline lookup yields CDR1 MGHDK and CDR2 SYGVNS. This CDR3 is 19 amino acids long. V was clipped by 4 bases and J by 1 base; unmatched bases: 17. In DNA form, the CDR3 reads TGTGCCAGCAGTGTACTCGGGCAGGGGGCAAGACTCCCCCAAGAGACCCAGTACTTC. Protein product: CASSVLGQGARLPQETQYF. The entire variable domain, with the rest obtained from reference TRBV25-1 and TRBJ2-5, is as follows: EADIYQTPRYLVIGTGKKITLECSQTMGHDKMYWYQQDPGMELHLIHYSYGVNSTEKGDLSSESTVSRIRTEHFPLTLESARPSHTSQYLCASSVLGQGARLPQETQYFGPGTRLLVL.

V and J are TRBV28 and TRBJ1-1; D is perhaps TRBD1 (6 bases). In germline, CDR1 is MDHEN, CDR2 SYDVKM. Deletions cut 6 bases from V and 1 base from J, with 12 bases between. The CDR3 is 14 amino acids. CDR3 nucleotide sequence: TGTGCCAGCAGACAACTACAGGGGAACACTGAAGCTTTCTTT. Protein sequence: CASRQLQGNTEAFF.

This clonotype showed up just a few times. The CDR3 loop reads CASSPSTSGRADTQYF. The CDR3 DNA is TGCGCCAGCAGCCCTTCGACTAGCGGGAGGGCAGATACGCAGTATTTT. The chain joins TRBV5-1 to TRBJ2-3; TRBD2 matches 14 bases. CDR3 length: 16 residues. Germline V gives CDR1 SGHRS, CDR2 YFSETQ. V lost 4 bases and J lost 4; bases outside the gene matches: 5.

This clonotype came up a few times. V is TRBV12-3 or TRBV12-4 and J is TRBJ1-1; the D gene is possibly TRBD1 (6 bases). This CDR3 spans 16 amino acids. The germline V and J ends were trimmed by 6 bases and 2 bases, with 19 bases remaining between them. CDR3 amino acids: CASSEGVVRSNTEAFF. CDR3 nucleotide sequence: TGTGCCAGCAGCGAGGGGGTGGTCAGATCCAACACTGAAGCTTTCTTT.

This clonotype was detected a few times. The CDR3 DNA reads as TGTGCCAGCAACCAACGGCCAGCGGGAGCCCTACGGAAAGAGACCCAGTACTTC. Amino acid sequence: CASNQRPAGALRKETQYF. The rearrangement links TRBV2 to TRBJ2-5, with TRBD2 identical over 8 bases. Germline V CDR1 and CDR2: SNHLY, FYNNEI. The length of the CDR3 is 18 residues. Trimming cost V 7 bases and J 3 bases; bases outside gene matches: 19.

The chain links TRBV6-6 to TRBJ2-7; D unclear. CDR1 and CDR2 (germline): MNHNY, SVGAGI (reference sequence). The CDR3 consists of 14 residues. V dropped 5 bases and J dropped 4 bases, with 15 bases sitting between them. Here the CDR3 DNA reads TGTGCCAGCAGTCGCGCCCGGAGAGATTACGAGCAGTACTTC. This codes for CASSRARRDYEQYF.

The chain uses TRBV4-2 and TRBJ2-7; the match to TRBD2 covers 7 bases. Germline trimming cut 0 bases from V and 2 bases from J; bases unmatched to any gene: 1. This CDR3 is 14 amino acids long. Germline V gene sequence: CDR1 LGHNA, CDR2 YNFKEQ. CDR3 in DNA: TGTGCCAGCAGCCAAGACGCGGGAGCCTACGAGCAGTACTTC. Residues: CASSQDAGAYEQYF.